This entry features one TCR beta chain sequence. One junction end disagrees with the germline gene, perhaps due to a read error. These data come from a study of tumor-infiltrating lymphocytes in primary liver carcinoma. This CDR3 is built from 12 residues. CDR1 is MNHNS and CDR2 is SASEGT in the germline V gene. For each extraction, RNA and DNA were obtained together from approximately 20-30 mg of unsorted bulk tissue. Using a constant-region primer together with ProtoScript II reverse transcriptase, TCR beta cDNA was made from 500 ng of total RNA. Employing slightly modified ARM-PCR, three nested multiplex PCR rounds were run, and these gave rise to the TCR beta libraries. Two initial PCR rounds of approximately 10 cycles each paired TRBV1-TRBV30 forward primers with a C-beta reverse primer. TCRdb called the multiplex PCR reads again in MiXCR, with one record for every CDR3 protein. The data show some 190,000 distinct CDR3 sequences, with 85% seen just once and around 18% held by the top ten.

What was sequenced was tumor tissue from primary liver carcinoma. The origin of this receptor is a man between 40 and 49 years old with primary liver carcinoma and hepatitis B virus infection. The chain joins TRBV6-1 to TRBJ2-3; D possibly matches TRBD1 or TRBD2 (6 bases each). The CDR3 region is CASKSGAGTQYF. In nucleotides, the CDR3 is TGTGCTAGCAAATCGGGGGCAGGCACGCAGTATTTT.